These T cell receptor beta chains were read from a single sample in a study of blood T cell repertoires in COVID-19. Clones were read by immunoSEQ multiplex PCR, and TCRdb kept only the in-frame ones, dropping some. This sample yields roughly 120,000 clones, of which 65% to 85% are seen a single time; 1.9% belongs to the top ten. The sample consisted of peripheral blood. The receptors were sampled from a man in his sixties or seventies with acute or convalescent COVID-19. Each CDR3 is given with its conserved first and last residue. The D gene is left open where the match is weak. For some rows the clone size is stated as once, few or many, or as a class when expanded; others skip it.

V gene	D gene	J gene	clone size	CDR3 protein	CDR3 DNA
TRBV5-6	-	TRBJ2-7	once	CASSLVGAGRYEQYF	TGTGCCAGCAGCTTGGTGGGGGCAGGAAGATACGAGCAGTACTTC
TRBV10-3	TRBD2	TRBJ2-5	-	CATLRAGAKETQYF	TGTGCCACCCTCAGAGCGGGAGCTAAAGAGACCCAGTACTTC
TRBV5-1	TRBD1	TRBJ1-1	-	CASSAGGHSNTEAFF	TGCGCCAGCAGCGCAGGGGGACATTCGAACACTGAAGCTTTCTTT
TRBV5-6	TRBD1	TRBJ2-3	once	CASSGDRGLMDTQYF	TGTGCCAGCAGCGGAGACAGGGGGCTGATGGATACGCAGTATTTT
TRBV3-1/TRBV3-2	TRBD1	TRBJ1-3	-	CASSQVQGDPIYF	TGTGCCAGCAGCCAAGTGCAGGGGGACCCCATATATTTT
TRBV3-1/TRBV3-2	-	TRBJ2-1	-	CASSQETLESTIYNEQFF	TGTGCCAGCAGCCAAGAAACCCTGGAGTCAACCATATACAATGAGCAGTTCTTC
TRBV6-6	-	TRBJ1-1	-	CASSPQGFLAEAFF	TGTGCCAGCAGTCCACAGGGATTCTTGGCTGAAGCTTTCTTT
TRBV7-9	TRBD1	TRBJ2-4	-	CASSSTGTDIQYF	TGTGCCAGCAGCTCGACAGGGACGGACATTCAGTACTTC
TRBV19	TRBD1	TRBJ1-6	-	CASSTTGDPSSPLHF	TGTGCCAGTAGTACGACAGGGGATCCTTCATCACCCCTCCACTTT
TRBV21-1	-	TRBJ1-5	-	CASSKPTTGNQPQHF	TGTGCCAGCAGCAAGCCAACGACAGGGAATCAGCCCCAGCATTTT
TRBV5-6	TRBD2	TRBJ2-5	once	CASKRWSGGLQETQYF	TGTGCCAGCAAGAGGTGGAGCGGGGGACTCCAAGAGACCCAGTACTTC
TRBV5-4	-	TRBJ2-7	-	CASSLYVSSYEQYF	TGTGCCAGCAGCTTATATGTCAGCTCCTACGAGCAGTACTTC
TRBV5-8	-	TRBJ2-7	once	CASSLISLSSYEQYF	TGTGCCAGCAGCTTAATATCGCTTAGCTCCTACGAGCAGTACTTC
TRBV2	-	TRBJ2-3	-	CASSEGPWADTQYF	TGTGCCAGCAGTGAGGGCCCCTGGGCAGATACGCAGTATTTT
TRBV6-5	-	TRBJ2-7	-	CASSIDRPPYEQYF	TGTGCCAGCAGTATCGACAGGCCCCCCTACGAGCAGTACTTC
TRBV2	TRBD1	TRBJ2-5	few	CASSVLGQGGETQYF	TGTGCCAGCAGTGTCCTAGGACAGGGGGGAGAGACCCAGTACTTC
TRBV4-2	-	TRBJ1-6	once	CASSPERGGNSPLHF	TGTGCCAGCAGCCCCGAGCGGGGCGGGAATTCACCCCTCCACTTT
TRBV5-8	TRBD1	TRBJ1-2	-	CASSPQGFFRGYTF	TGTGCCAGCAGCCCACAGGGGTTCTTTCGTGGCTACACCTTC
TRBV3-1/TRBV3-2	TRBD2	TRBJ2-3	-	CASSLEAGGFNTDTQYF	TGTGCCAGCAGCCTGGAAGCGGGGGGGTTCAACACAGATACGCAGTATTTT
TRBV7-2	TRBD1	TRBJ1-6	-	CASSPLDRAGSPLHF	TGTGCCAGCAGCCCGCTCGACAGGGCAGGATCACCCCTCCACTTT
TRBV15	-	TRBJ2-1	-	CATAVHPNSNEQFF	TGTGCCACGGCGGTCCATCCTAACTCCAATGAGCAGTTCTTC
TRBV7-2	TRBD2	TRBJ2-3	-	CASSLVGTSGADTQYF	TGTGCCAGCAGCTTAGTGGGGACTAGCGGGGCAGATACGCAGTATTTT